The next 10 T cell receptor beta chains were all read from a single sample in a study of T cells in Graves' hyperthyroidism and ophthalmopathy. TCR beta CDR3 regions were amplified from RNA transcripts. HTBI primers drove first-round RT-PCR of the TCR CDR3. TCRdb called the multiplex PCR reads again in MiXCR, with one record for every CDR3 protein. The sample gives about 290,000 distinct CDR3 sequences, roughly 14% of which show up once; around 7.9% is in the top ten. The sequencing sample was made of blood. The receptors were gathered from a woman aged 25 to 39 with Graves' hyperthyroidism that later progressed to Graves' ophthalmopathy.

This clonotype was recorded at least ten times. V and J are TRBV28 and TRBJ1-1, with D possibly TRBD1 on 6 matching bases. The CDR3 totals 13 residues. Germline V gives CDR1 MDHEN, CDR2 SYDVKM. V lost 6 bases, J lost 1 base, and 9 bases lay in between. This CDR3 is CASRSTGNTEAFF. The CDR3 region has the DNA TGTGCCAGCAGATCGACAGGGAACACTGAAGCTTTCTTT.

The gene calls are TRBV4-2 and TRBJ2-7; 14 nucleotides agree with TRBD2. The CDR3 has 15 residues. Germline CDR1 reads LGHNA; CDR2 reads YNFKEQ. The ends lost 2 bases at V and 5 bases at J; junction bases unmatched: 2. The CDR3 protein is CASSQPGLAGDEQYF. The CDR3 DNA reads TGTGCCAGCAGCCAACCGGGACTAGCGGGAGACGAGCAGTACTTC.

This clonotype was found many times. The CDR3 DNA sequence: TGTGCCAGCAGCTCAGAGACTAGCGGGATTGGGGATACGCAGTATTTT. Translated: CASSSETSGIGDTQYF. The chain is built from TRBV7-6 and TRBJ2-3, with TRBD2 matching 11 bases. This CDR3 has 16 residues. Germline loops: CDR1 SGHVS, CDR2 FNYEAQ. Unmatched junction bases numbered 9, after V lost 4 bases and J lost 6 bases.

This clonotype came up many times. The chain uses TRBV20-1 and TRBJ2-1; 14 bases line up with TRBD2. V trimming: 1 base; J trimming: 6 bases; junction bases outside the gene matches: 8. Germline loops: CDR1 DFQATT, CDR2 SNEGSKA (reference sequence). The CDR3 contains 17 residues. The CDR3 DNA reads TGCAGTGCTAGAGCAGGGACTAGCGGGAGAATCGGCAATGAGCAGTTCTTC. It specifies CSARAGTSGRIGNEQFF.

This clonotype was seen just once. The chain combines TRBV6-1 with TRBJ2-1; maybe TRBD2 (6 bases). The germline V gene has CDR1 MNHNS and CDR2 SASEGT. Trimming pared 7 bases from V and 4 bases from J, leaving 11 bases between. This CDR3 has 13 amino acids. CDR3 sequence: CASIPRGYNEQFF. The CDR3 DNA is TGTGCCAGCATTCCCCGGGGGTACAATGAGCAGTTCTTC.

This clonotype was counted many times. The rearrangement joins TRBV6-2 or TRBV6-3 to TRBJ2-7, with a possible D match to TRBD1 (7 bases). The CDR3 totals 14 residues. V lost 6 bases to trimming and J lost 9 bases, with 21 bases between them. Germline values: CDR1 MNHEY, CDR2 SVGEGT. CDR3 DNA sequence: TGTGCCAGCAGCCACAGACAGGGAGGATTCGTGCAGTACTTC. This encodes CASSHRQGGFVQYF.

This clonotype was detected a few times. The rearrangement joins TRBV29-1 to TRBJ2-7; D is perhaps TRBD2 (6 bases). V was cut by 5 bases and J by 5 bases, with 16 bases left in between. The CDR3 covers 13 residues. Germline V gene lookup returns CDR1 SQVTM and CDR2 ANQGSEA. The CDR3 region is CSVHIPLAHEQYF. The CDR3, as DNA: TGCAGCGTTCATATTCCACTAGCCCACGAGCAGTACTTC.

This clonotype was found many times. The CDR3 nucleotides are TGTGCCAGCAGCTTAGTGCGGGGTGTTTCCTACAATGAGCAGTTCTTC. Its translation: CASSLVRGVSYNEQFF. The chain combines TRBV7-8 with TRBJ2-1; a possible D gene is TRBD2 (6 bases). The CDR3 totals 16 residues. Germline V gene data show CDR1 as SGHVS and CDR2 as FQNEAQ. Between the trimmed V and J ends, which lost 1 base and 1 base, there was a span of 11 bases.

There are a few counts of this clonotype. The V and J genes are TRBV6-6 and TRBJ2-1; the D gene is possibly TRBD2 (5 bases). Germline values: CDR1 MNHNY, CDR2 SVGAGI (reference sequence). This CDR3 spans 16 amino acids. V was clipped by 0 bases and J by 15 bases, with 24 bases between them. The CDR3 nucleotides are TGTGCCAGCAGTTACTCCTCCGGGGTAGTTACGGGATCGCGGTTCTTC. It encodes CASSYSSGVVTGSRFF.

CDR3: CASSSPQLSRRFSGDTQYF. The CDR3 region has the DNA TGTGCCAGCAGCTCCCCACAACTTTCGAGGCGTTTTAGCGGGGATACGCAGTATTTT. J is TRBJ2-3 and V is TRBV7-9, with 7 bases identical to TRBD2. The CDR3 extends over 19 amino acids. V was pared by 4 bases and J by 6 bases, with 22 bases of the junction left unmatched. CDR1 is SEHNR and CDR2 is FQNEAQ in the germline V gene (reference sequence). Together with reference TRBV7-9 and TRBJ2-3, the CDR3 gives the full variable domain: DTGVSQNPRHKITKRGQNVTFRCDPISEHNRLYWYRQTLGQGPEFLTYFQNEAQLEKSRLLSDRFSAERPKGSFSTLEIQRTEQGDSAMYLCASSSPQLSRRFSGDTQYFGPGTRLTVL.